Listed below are T cell receptor beta chains from one sample, sequenced in a study of beta chain features in type 1 diabetes. The assay was immunoSEQ multiplex PCR, and TCRdb's table has in-frame clones only and misses some. The sample lists about 640,000 clones, 9.5% to 15% occurring once. Specimen: naive CD4+ T cells from blood. The receptors were gathered from a man between 25 and 39 years old with type 1 diabetes. Each CDR3 is given with its conserved first and last residue. D genes are given only for firm matches. Rows give clone size only sometimes, using once, few, many, or a class for an expanded clone.

D	length	size	J	V	DNA	CDR3
NA	14	few	TRBJ2-3	TRBV19	TGTGCCAGTAGTATTGCCAGTCCTCCAGATACGCAGTATTTT	CASSIASPPDTQYF
TRBD1	14	few	TRBJ2-7	TRBV7-2	TGTGCCAGCAGCTCCGGGACAGGGATCTACGAGCAGTACTTC	CASSSGTGIYEQYF
NA	16	NA	TRBJ2-1	TRBV27	TGTGCCAGTTTGGGGGGGGCTACACTACCTTACAATGAGCAGTTCTTC	CASLGGATLPYNEQFF
NA	14	few	TRBJ2-5	TRBV6-6	TGTGCCAGCAGTTACTCAAACAGGGTAGAGACCCAGTACTTC	CASSYSNRVETQYF
TRBD1	15	NA	TRBJ2-7	TRBV6-5	TGTGCCAGCAGCAGCCGACAGGGTGGAAGCTACGAGCAGTACTTC	CASSSRQGGSYEQYF
TRBD1	15	NA	TRBJ2-5	TRBV7-9	TGTGCCAGCAGCTTGGTGACAGGGGGCGTAGAGACCCAGTACTTC	CASSLVTGGVETQYF
TRBD1	15	few	TRBJ1-5	TRBV7-2	TGTGCCAGCAGCCTACTAGGGACAGCGAATCAGCCCCAGCATTTT	CASSLLGTANQPQHF
TRBD2	18	few	TRBJ2-3	TRBV7-2	TGTGCCAGCAGCTTAGCACCGGCGAGCGGGGGGGCAAAAGATACGCAGTATTTT	CASSLAPASGGAKDTQYF
NA	12	few	TRBJ1-1	TRBV18	TGTGCCAGCTCCGCTCAGAACACTGAAGCTTTCTTT	CASSAQNTEAFF
TRBD2	15	few	TRBJ2-1	TRBV5-8	TGTGCCAGCAGCCCCGGGGGGGCCTCTTACAATGAGCAGTTCTTC	CASSPGGASYNEQFF
NA	16	NA	TRBJ2-3	TRBV4-2	TGTGCCAGCAGCCAGCCCCAGGACTGGGGCACAGATACGCAGTATTTT	CASSQPQDWGTDTQYF
NA	14	NA	TRBJ1-2	TRBV10-3	TGTGCCATCAGTGAGAACGAGGCCCACTATGGCTACACCTTC	CAISENEAHYGYTF
NA	15	NA	TRBJ2-7	TRBV28	TGTGCCAGCAGTCCACACCCACCAGGGCGGCACGAGCAGTACTTC	CASSPHPPGRHEQYF
NA	13	few	TRBJ2-5	TRBV15	TGTGCCACCAGCCCCGGGGCTTTAGAGACCCAGTACTTC	CATSPGALETQYF
NA	15	NA	TRBJ2-6	TRBV4-3	TGCGCCAGCAGCCAGCAGATCTCTGGGGCCAACGTCCTGACTTTC	CASSQQISGANVLTF
NA	16	few	TRBJ2-7	TRBV2	TGTGCCAGCAGTGAAGCGCTTCTGGGGAATGGCTACGAGCAGTACTTC	CASSEALLGNGYEQYF
TRBD2	14	few	TRBJ2-5	TRBV2	TGTGCCAGCAATCTAGCGGGGTCCCAAGAGACCCAGTACTTC	CASNLAGSQETQYF
TRBD1	13	few	TRBJ2-7	TRBV11-2	TGTGCCAGCAGCTTAGGGACAGGGGACGAGCAGTACTTC	CASSLGTGDEQYF
NA	12	few	TRBJ2-5	TRBV29-1	TGCAGCGCTGGGGGGGGCGCGGAGACCCAGTACTTC	CSAGGGAETQYF
TRBD1	15	NA	TRBJ2-5	TRBV7-8	TGTGCCAGCAAAATCCAGGGGGTAATTTTAGAGACCCAGTACTTC	CASKIQGVILETQYF
NA	15	few	TRBJ2-5	TRBV7-9	TGTGCCAGCAGCCTTCAGGGGCTGTCCCAAGAGACCCAGTACTTC	CASSLQGLSQETQYF
NA	14	few	TRBJ2-1	TRBV7-2	TGTGCCAGCAGCTTAGAAACTAGCTTTAACGAGCAGTTCTTC	CASSLETSFNEQFF
NA	15	NA	TRBJ2-5	TRBV9	TGTGCCAGCAGCGTAGATGAGGAATCACAAGAGACCCAGTACTTC	CASSVDEESQETQYF
TRBD1	16	NA	TRBJ2-5	TRBV4-2	TGTGCCAGCAGCCAAGCGTGGACAGGTGATGGAGAGACCCAGTACTTC	CASSQAWTGDGETQYF
TRBD1	15	few	TRBJ2-7	TRBV6-5	TGTGCCAGCAGCAAGGGACAGGGGGCCGCCTACGAGCAGTACTTC	CASSKGQGAAYEQYF
NA	11	few	TRBJ1-2	TRBV29-1	TGCAGCGTTGGTGGAGTAAGTGGCTACACCTTC	CSVGGVSGYTF
NA	14	few	TRBJ2-4	TRBV6-6	TGTGCCAGCAGTTACGAGCTAGCCAAAAACATTCAGTACTTC	CASSYELAKNIQYF
TRBD1	16	few	TRBJ2-3	TRBV4-1	TGCGCCAGCAGCCCCAGGACAGGGGCTGAGGGAGATACGCAGTATTTT	CASSPRTGAEGDTQYF
TRBD2	12	few	TRBJ2-1	TRBV29-1	TGCAGCGCGGGACGCGGGGGCAATGAGCAGTTCTTC	CSAGRGGNEQFF
TRBD1	14	few	TRBJ1-6	TRBV9	TGTGCCAGCAAAGGGGGACAGGGACCCTCACCCCTCCACTTT	CASKGGQGPSPLHF
TRBD2	15	NA	TRBJ2-5	TRBV9	TGTGCCAGCAGTATCACGGCGGGGGTCCAAGAGACCCAGTACTTC	CASSITAGVQETQYF
NA	16	NA	TRBJ1-2	TRBV10-3	TGTGCCATCAGTGATGTGGGCGAGAACAGGCCTTATGGCTACACCTTC	CAISDVGENRPYGYTF
TRBD1	13	few	TRBJ1-2	TRBV29-1	TGCAGCGTGGACTGGACAGGGGAGGCTGGCTACACCTTC	CSVDWTGEAGYTF
TRBD1	13	few	TRBJ1-5	TRBV30	TGTGCCTGGAAGGGGGCTGGTAATCAGCCCCAGCATTTT	CAWKGAGNQPQHF
TRBD2	15	few	TRBJ2-7	TRBV11-3	TGTGCCAGCAGTCGTAGCGGGGGCAACTCCTACGAGCAGTACTTC	CASSRSGGNSYEQYF
TRBD1	15	NA	TRBJ1-3	TRBV2	TGTGCCAGCAGGGGGACAGGAAGCTCTGGAAACACCATATATTTT	CASRGTGSSGNTIYF
NA	15	NA	TRBJ2-1	TRBV11-2	TGTGCCAGCAGCTTATTGAGGGGCTCCTACAATGAGCAGTTCTTC	CASSLLRGSYNEQFF
NA	15	NA	TRBJ2-3	TRBV13	TGTGCCAGCAGCTTAACAGGATTTAGCACAGATACGCAGTATTTT	CASSLTGFSTDTQYF
NA	14	few	TRBJ2-1	TRBV5-1	TGCGCCAGCAGCTTGGGGGACCGTTCCAATGAGCAGTTCTTC	CASSLGDRSNEQFF
NA	12	few	TRBJ1-1	TRBV29-1	TGCAGCGTTGAAGAAGGGGTGGTTGAAGCTTTCTTT	CSVEEGVVEAFF
NA	8	NA	TRBJ2-3	TRBV5-8	TGTGCCAGCATACCAGGGGATTTT	CASIPGDF
NA	14	few	TRBJ2-2	TRBV4-3	TGCGCCAGCAGCCAAGGGTGGAACACCGGGGAGCTGTTTTTT	CASSQGWNTGELFF
NA	14	few	TRBJ1-4	TRBV27	TGTGCCAGCAGAGGAGAGGGGCGAGGTGAAAAACTGTTTTTT	CASRGEGRGEKLFF
NA	13	few	TRBJ2-7	TRBV7-2	TGTGCCAGCAGCTTTCCCGGGACCTACGAGCAGTACTTC	CASSFPGTYEQYF
NA	15	NA	TRBJ1-4	TRBV18	TGTGCCAGCTCACCACTAGGGGCAACTAATGAAAAACTGTTTTTT	CASSPLGATNEKLFF
TRBD1	15	NA	TRBJ2-1	TRBV7-9	TGTGCCAGCAGCTCGCGAAGGGACAGGGGCAATGAGCAGTTCTTC	CASSSRRDRGNEQFF
NA	14	NA	TRBJ1-2	TRBV7-8	TGTGCCAGCAGCTTAGGTCCAGGGAGCTATGGCTACACCTTC	CASSLGPGSYGYTF
TRBD1	14	few	TRBJ1-6	TRBV29-1	TGCAGCGCTAGACAGGGGCCTACGGGGTCACCCCTCCACTTT	CSARQGPTGSPLHF
TRBD1	13	few	TRBJ2-1	TRBV28	TGTGCCAGCAGTTTAAGGGACAGGGGCCCCCAGTTCTTC	CASSLRDRGPQFF
TRBD2	16	few	TRBJ2-1	TRBV7-2	TGTGCCAGCAGTTTGGTCCTAGCGGGGGGAGTCAATGAGCAGTTCTTC	CASSLVLAGGVNEQFF
NA	15	many	TRBJ2-3	TRBV7-3	TGTGCCAGCAGCTTAGGGGGGCTGTGGGCAGATACGCAGTATTTT	CASSLGGLWADTQYF
NA	13	few	TRBJ2-3	TRBV6-5	TGTGCCAGCAGTCACGGAGGCACAGATACGCAGTATTTT	CASSHGGTDTQYF
NA	13	NA	TRBJ2-5	TRBV2	TGTGCCATCGGCCCAGGGAGGCGGGAGACCCAGTACTTC	CAIGPGRRETQYF
NA	15	NA	TRBJ1-1	TRBV25-1	TGTGCCAGCAGTGAATTCGGACGGATGAACACTGAAGCTTTCTTT	CASSEFGRMNTEAFF